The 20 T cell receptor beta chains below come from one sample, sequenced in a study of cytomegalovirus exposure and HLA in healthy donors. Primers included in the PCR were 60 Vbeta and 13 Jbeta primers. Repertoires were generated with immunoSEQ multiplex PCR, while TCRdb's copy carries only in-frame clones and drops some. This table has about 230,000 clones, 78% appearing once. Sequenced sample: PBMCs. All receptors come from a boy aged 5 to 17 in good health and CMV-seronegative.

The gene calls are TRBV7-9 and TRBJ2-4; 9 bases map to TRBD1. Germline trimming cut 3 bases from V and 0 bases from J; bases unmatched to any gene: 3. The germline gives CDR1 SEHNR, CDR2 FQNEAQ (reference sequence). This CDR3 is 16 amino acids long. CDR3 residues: CASSFWTGVAKNIQYF. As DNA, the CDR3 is TGTGCCAGCAGCTTCTGGACAGGGGTAGCCAAAAACATTCAGTACTTC.

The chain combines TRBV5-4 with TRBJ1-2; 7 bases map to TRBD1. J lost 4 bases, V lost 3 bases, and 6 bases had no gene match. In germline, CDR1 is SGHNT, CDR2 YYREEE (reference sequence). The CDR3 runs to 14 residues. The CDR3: CASSSQQGSYGYTF. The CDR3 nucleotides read TGTGCCAGCAGCTCTCAACAGGGGAGCTATGGCTACACCTTC.

CDR3: CAWTQGNTEAFF. CDR3 sequence (DNA): TGTGCCTGGACCCAGGGGAACACTGAAGCTTTCTTT. The chain combines TRBV30 with TRBJ1-1, with D maybe TRBD1 (5 bases). V was pared by 4 bases and J by 1 base, with 7 bases between. Germline-derived CDR1 and CDR2 are GTSNPN and SVGIG (reference sequence). This CDR3 has 12 residues.

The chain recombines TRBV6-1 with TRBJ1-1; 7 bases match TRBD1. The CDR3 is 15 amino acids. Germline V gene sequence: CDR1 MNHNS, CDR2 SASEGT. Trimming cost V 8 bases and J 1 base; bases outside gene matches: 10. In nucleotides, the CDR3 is TGTGCCAGCTCATGGGGGGACAGCCCGAACACTGAAGCTTTCTTT. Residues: CASSWGDSPNTEAFF.

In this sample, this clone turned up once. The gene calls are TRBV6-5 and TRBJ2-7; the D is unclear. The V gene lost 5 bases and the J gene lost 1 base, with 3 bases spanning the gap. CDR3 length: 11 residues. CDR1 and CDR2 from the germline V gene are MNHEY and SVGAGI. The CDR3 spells CASSQSYEQYF. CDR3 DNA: TGTGCCAGCAGTCAATCCTACGAGCAGTACTTC.

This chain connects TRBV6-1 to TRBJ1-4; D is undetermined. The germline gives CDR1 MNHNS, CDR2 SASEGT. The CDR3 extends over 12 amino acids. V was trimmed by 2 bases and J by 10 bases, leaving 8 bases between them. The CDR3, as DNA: TGTGCCAGCAGTGAATTCGGTGGAAAACTGTTTTTT. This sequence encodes CASSEFGGKLFF.

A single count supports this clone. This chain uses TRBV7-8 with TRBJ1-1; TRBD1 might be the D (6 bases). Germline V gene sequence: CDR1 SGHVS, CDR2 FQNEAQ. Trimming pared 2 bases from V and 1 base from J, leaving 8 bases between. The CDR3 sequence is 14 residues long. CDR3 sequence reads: CASSLMTGNTEAFF. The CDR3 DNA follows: TGTGCCAGCAGCTTAATGACAGGGAACACTGAAGCTTTCTTT. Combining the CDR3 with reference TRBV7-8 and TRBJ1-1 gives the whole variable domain GAGVSQSPRYKVAKRGQDVALRCDPISGHVSLFWYQQALGQGPEFLTYFQNEAQLDKSGLPSDRFFAERPEGSVSTLKIQRTQQEDSAVYLCASSLMTGNTEAFFGQGTRLTVV.

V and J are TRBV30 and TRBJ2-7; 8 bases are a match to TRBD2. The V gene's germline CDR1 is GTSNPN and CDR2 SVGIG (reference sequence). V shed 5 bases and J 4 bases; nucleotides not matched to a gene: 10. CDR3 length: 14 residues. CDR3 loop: CAWGFSGMGYEQYF. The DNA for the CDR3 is TGTGCCTGGGGTTTTAGCGGGATGGGATACGAGCAGTACTTC.

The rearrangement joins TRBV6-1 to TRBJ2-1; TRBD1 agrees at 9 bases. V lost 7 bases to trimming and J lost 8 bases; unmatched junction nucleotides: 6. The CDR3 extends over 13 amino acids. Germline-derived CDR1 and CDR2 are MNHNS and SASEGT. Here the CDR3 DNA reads TGTGCCAGCAATTACAGGGGGCGAGATGAGCAGTTCTTC. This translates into CASNYRGRDEQFF.

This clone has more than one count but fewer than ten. The CDR3 spells CASSFPRGPLHF. In DNA, the CDR3 is TGTGCCAGCAGTTTTCCCCGGGGACCCCTCCACTTT. The chain recombines TRBV27 with TRBJ1-6; no clear D. V gave up 3 bases and J gave up 12 bases, with 9 bases separating them. In germline, CDR1 is MNHEY, CDR2 SMNVEV (reference sequence). The length of the CDR3 is 12 residues.

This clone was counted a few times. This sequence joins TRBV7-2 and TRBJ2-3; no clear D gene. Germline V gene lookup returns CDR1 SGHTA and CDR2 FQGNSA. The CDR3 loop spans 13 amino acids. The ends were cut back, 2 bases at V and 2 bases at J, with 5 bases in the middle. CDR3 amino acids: CASSLQNTDTQYF. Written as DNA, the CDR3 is TGTGCCAGCAGCTTACAAAACACAGATACGCAGTATTTT.

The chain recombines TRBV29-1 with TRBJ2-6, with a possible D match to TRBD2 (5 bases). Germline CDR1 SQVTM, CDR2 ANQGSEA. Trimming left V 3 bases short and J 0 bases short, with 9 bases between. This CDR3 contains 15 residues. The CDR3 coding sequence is TGCAGCGTTGACTTACGGGACTCTGGGGCCAACGTCCTGACTTTC. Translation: CSVDLRDSGANVLTF.

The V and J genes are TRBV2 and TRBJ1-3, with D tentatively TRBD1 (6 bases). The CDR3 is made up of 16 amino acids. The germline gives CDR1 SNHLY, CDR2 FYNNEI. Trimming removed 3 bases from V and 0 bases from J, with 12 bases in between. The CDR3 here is CASSDGQTGSGNTIYF. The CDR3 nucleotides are TGTGCCAGCAGTGACGGGCAGACAGGCTCTGGAAACACCATATATTTT.

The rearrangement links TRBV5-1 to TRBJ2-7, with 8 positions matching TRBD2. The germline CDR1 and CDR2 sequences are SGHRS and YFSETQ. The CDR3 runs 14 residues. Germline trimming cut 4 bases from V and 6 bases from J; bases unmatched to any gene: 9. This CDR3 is CASSPGTSWAEQYF. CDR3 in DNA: TGCGCCAGCAGCCCGGGGACTAGTTGGGCCGAGCAGTACTTC.

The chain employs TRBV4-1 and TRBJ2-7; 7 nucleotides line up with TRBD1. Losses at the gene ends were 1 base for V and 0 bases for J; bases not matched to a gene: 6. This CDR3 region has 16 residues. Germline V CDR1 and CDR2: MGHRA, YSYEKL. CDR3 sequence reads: CASSQGVQGSSYEQYF. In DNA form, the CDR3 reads TGCGCCAGCAGCCAAGGGGTACAGGGGAGCTCCTACGAGCAGTACTTC.

CDR3 sequence (DNA): TGTGCCAGCAGCTGGGAGCGGGGGGGTGTGACAGATACGCAGTATTTT. Encoded protein: CASSWERGGVTDTQYF. The chain carries TRBV5-4 and TRBJ2-3; TRBD2 agrees at 10 bases. The V segment lost 3 bases and the J segment 3 bases; nucleotides outside the gene matches: 7. This CDR3 has 16 residues. Germline CDR1 and CDR2: SGHNT and YYREEE (reference sequence).

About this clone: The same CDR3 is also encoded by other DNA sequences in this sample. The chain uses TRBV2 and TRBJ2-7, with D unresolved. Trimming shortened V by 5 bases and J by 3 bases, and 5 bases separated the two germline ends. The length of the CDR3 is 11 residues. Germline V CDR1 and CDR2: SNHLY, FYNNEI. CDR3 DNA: TGTGCCAGCAGTACGGGCTACGAGCAGTACTTC. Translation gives CASSTGYEQYF.

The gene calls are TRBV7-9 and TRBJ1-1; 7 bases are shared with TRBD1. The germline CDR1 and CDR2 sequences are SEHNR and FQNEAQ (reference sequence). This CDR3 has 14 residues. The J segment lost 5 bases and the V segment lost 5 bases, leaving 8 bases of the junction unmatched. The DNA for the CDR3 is TGTGCCAGCAGCGTAAGACAGGGTAGGACTGAAGCTTTCTTT. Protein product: CASSVRQGRTEAFF.

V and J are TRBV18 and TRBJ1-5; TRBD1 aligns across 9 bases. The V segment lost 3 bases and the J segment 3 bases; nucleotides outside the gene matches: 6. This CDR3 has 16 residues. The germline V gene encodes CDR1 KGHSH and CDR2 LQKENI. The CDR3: CASSPSGQGANQPQHF. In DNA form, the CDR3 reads TGTGCCAGCTCACCGTCGGGACAGGGTGCCAATCAGCCCCAGCATTTT. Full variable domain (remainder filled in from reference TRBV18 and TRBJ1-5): NAGVMQNPRHLVRRRGQEARLRCSPMKGHSHVYWYRQLPEEGLKFMVYLQKENIIDESGMPKERFSAEFPKEGPSILRIQQVVRGDSAAYFCASSPSGQGANQPQHFGDGTRLSIL.

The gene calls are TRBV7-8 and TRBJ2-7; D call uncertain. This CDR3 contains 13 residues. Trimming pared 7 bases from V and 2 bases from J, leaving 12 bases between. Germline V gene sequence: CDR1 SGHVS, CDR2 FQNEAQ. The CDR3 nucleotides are TGTGCCAGCATGGGCCCGGCGACCTACGAGCAGTACTTC. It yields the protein CASMGPATYEQYF.